These 2 T cell receptor beta chains originate from one sample sequenced in a study of blood T cell repertoires in COVID-19. Repertoires were generated with immunoSEQ multiplex PCR, while TCRdb's copy carries only in-frame clones and drops some. The table records roughly 25,000 clones, 75% to 90% of them present only once. The sequenced sample was peripheral blood. These receptors were taken from a woman aged 80 or over with acute or convalescent COVID-19.

This clone was counted between two and nine times. The chain is built from TRBV6-5 and TRBJ2-2, with 7 bases that match TRBD2. Germline values: CDR1 MNHEY, CDR2 SVGAGI. J lost 5 bases, V lost 6 bases, and 6 bases had no gene match. The CDR3 consists of 14 residues. This chain's CDR3 is CASSQAGGTGELFF. For the CDR3, the DNA is TGTGCCAGCAGCCAGGCCGGGGGGACCGGGGAGCTGTTTTTT.

This chain connects TRBV30 to TRBJ1-4, with D hard to call. Germline V gene sequence: CDR1 GTSNPN, CDR2 SVGIG (reference sequence). V was pared by 5 bases and J by 7 bases, with 14 bases between. The length of the CDR3 is 13 residues. As DNA, the CDR3 is TGTGCCTGGTCGGCCATACAGAGTGAAAAACTGTTTTTT. Amino acid sequence: CAWSAIQSEKLFF.